Listed here are 23 T cell receptor beta chains from one sample, sequenced in a study of OX40 agonist ivuxolimab in advanced cancers. This table comes from immunoSEQ multiplex PCR, and its TCRdb copy is limited to in-frame clones, with some not included. The data show some 100,000 clones, approximately 81% seen once. Sequences were derived from CD4+ or CD8+ T cells sorted from blood, sampled in a trial of the OX40 agonist ivuxolimab. The source of these receptors is an adult with an advanced solid tumor such as melanoma, head and neck, liver or kidney cancer.

The V call is TRBV6-5, the J call TRBJ1-5; no clear D gene. From germline, CDR1 is MNHEY and CDR2 SVGAGI. There are 15 residues in the CDR3. V was pared by 4 bases and J by 1 base, with 11 bases between. Here the CDR3 reads CASSSKGVSNQPQHF. CDR3 DNA sequence: TGTGCCAGCAGTTCGAAGGGCGTGAGCAATCAGCCCCAGCATTTT.

This clone was seen only a few times. V and J are TRBV18 and TRBJ2-3; D uncertain. V was trimmed by 4 bases and J by 3 bases, leaving 5 bases between them. The CDR3 has 12 amino acids. The germline V gene has CDR1 KGHSH and CDR2 LQKENI. The CDR3 reads CASSLETDTQYF. In nucleotides, the CDR3 is TGTGCCAGCTCACTAGAGACAGATACGCAGTATTTT.

The rearrangement joins TRBV27 to TRBJ1-6; no reliable D call. This CDR3 has 16 amino acids. Germline CDR1 reads MNHEY; CDR2 reads SMNVEV (reference sequence). V was trimmed by 0 bases and J by 5 bases, leaving 11 bases between them. The CDR3 sequence is CASSLSGPSHNSPLHF. DNA of the CDR3: TGTGCCAGCAGTTTATCCGGCCCAAGCCATAATTCACCCCTCCACTTT.

The chain carries TRBV27 and TRBJ2-1, with 7 bases aligning to TRBD1. V was clipped by 5 bases and J by 7 bases; unmatched bases: 17. CDR3 size: 17 residues. Germline assignment: CDR1 MNHEY and CDR2 SMNVEV (reference sequence). The CDR3 DNA reads TGTGCCAGCAGTCCACGTGGGACAGCGGACTTCAAAAATGAGCAGTTCTTC. This gives the protein CASSPRGTADFKNEQFF.

This chain links TRBV7-2 with TRBJ1-6, with D possibly being TRBD1 (5 bases). There are 16 residues in the CDR3. CDR1 SGHTA and CDR2 FQGNSA come from the germline V gene. V shed 1 base and J shed 9 bases, with 16 bases lying between them. The CDR3 coding sequence is TGTGCCAGCAGCTTAGTGGGACGGCTCGGCAGTTCACCCCTCCACTTT. It specifies CASSLVGRLGSSPLHF.

In the case of this clone: The DNA is omitted, as the CDR3 cannot be located on it reliably, and the CDR3 follows TCRdb's listing. The chain couples TRBV21-1 to TRBJ2-7. TRBV21-1 is noted as a pseudogene. Both ends counted, the CDR3 spans 11 residues. This chain's CDR3 is CVADGTYEQYV.

This clone was counted only a few times. This chain uses TRBV7-2 with TRBJ2-3; D remains ambiguous. CDR1 is SGHTA and CDR2 is FQGNSA in the germline V gene. The V and J ends lost 2 bases and 6 bases respectively, with 12 bases between them. The CDR3 covers 14 residues. CDR3 protein: CASSLRTPRDTQYF. The CDR3 DNA sequence: TGTGCCAGCAGCTTACGGACCCCCCGGGATACGCAGTATTTT.

Only a few counts were recorded for this clone. The chain recombines TRBV6-5 with TRBJ2-5, with D uncertain. The germline V gene has CDR1 MNHEY and CDR2 SVGAGI. CDR3 length equals 11 residues. The ends were cut back, 2 bases at V and 5 bases at J, with 3 bases in the middle. Here the CDR3 reads CASSYGETQYF. The CDR3 bases are TGTGCCAGCAGTTACGGGGAGACCCAGTACTTC.

V gene TRBV7-3 combines with J gene TRBJ2-7; TRBD1 matches at 10 bases. CDR1 is SGHTA, CDR2 FQGTGA, per germline. This CDR3 spans 15 amino acids. The junction had 7 bases not matched to a gene; V was cut back by 5 bases and J by 3 bases. CDR3 residues: CASSNPGQGGYEQYF. CDR3 in DNA: TGTGCCAGCAGCAACCCCGGACAGGGGGGCTACGAGCAGTACTTC.

This chain uses TRBV5-1 with TRBJ2-3; D not resolved. This CDR3 contains 13 residues. V gave up 0 bases and J gave up 3 bases, with 5 bases separating them. Germline CDR1 and CDR2: SGHRS and YFSETQ. The CDR3 nucleotides read TGCGCCAGCAGCTTGGCCGTGACAGATACGCAGTATTTT. It specifies CASSLAVTDTQYF.

This clone was detected only a few times. The rearrangement links TRBV10-3 to TRBJ2-3; 10 positions match TRBD1. The CDR3 has 13 amino acids. The germline gives CDR1 ENHRY, CDR2 SYGVKD. Trimming removed 10 bases from V and 3 bases from J; junction bases left unmatched: 4. The DNA of the CDR3 is TGTGCCACCGGGACAGGGGTTACAGATACGCAGTATTTT. Its protein is CATGTGVTDTQYF.

The rearrangement joins TRBV27 to TRBJ1-2, with 9 nucleotides matching TRBD1. Per the germline V gene, CDR1 is MNHEY and CDR2 is SMNVEV (reference sequence). The trim removed 7 bases at V and 5 bases at J, leaving 17 bases unmatched. This CDR3 is 17 amino acids long. The DNA for the CDR3 is TGTGCCAGCACCAAAACGCTTCCGGGACAGGGCGGATATGGCTACACCTTC. Its translation is CASTKTLPGQGGYGYTF.

This rearrangement joins TRBV19 to TRBJ1-5, with 9 bases matching TRBD1. The V and J ends lost 4 bases and 1 base, in that order; junction bases with no gene match: 5. The CDR3 loop spans 16 amino acids. Germline CDR1 reads LNHDA; CDR2 reads SQIVND (reference sequence). The CDR3 coding sequence is TGTGCCAGTAGTACGGCCGGACAGGGGAGCAATCAGCCCCAGCATTTT. Translation gives CASSTAGQGSNQPQHF.

The chain has TRBV14 and TRBJ1-3, with D possibly being TRBD1 (5 bases). The CDR3 has 19 residues. V dropped 0 bases and J dropped 0 bases, with 18 bases sitting between them. CDR1 and CDR2 from the germline V gene are SGHDN and FVKESK. The CDR3 DNA sequence: TGTGCCAGCAGCCAAGAATTCGGGAGACAGACCGTCTCTGGAAACACCATATATTTT. The encoded protein is CASSQEFGRQTVSGNTIYF.

This chain connects TRBV19 to TRBJ1-6; no definite D call. The CDR3 has 15 residues. The V and J ends lost 2 bases and 11 bases respectively, with 16 bases between them. Germline-derived CDR1 and CDR2 are LNHDA and SQIVND (reference sequence). The CDR3 here is CASSIRHVENPPLHF. For the CDR3, the DNA is TGTGCCAGTAGTATAAGGCACGTGGAGAATCCACCCCTCCACTTT.

The V gene is TRBV7-2, the J gene TRBJ1-2; D is undetermined. CDR1 is SGHTA, CDR2 FQGNSA, per germline. The CDR3 covers 12 residues. Trimming shortened V by 5 bases and J by 4 bases, and 8 bases separated the two germline ends. CDR3 bases: TGTGCCAGCAGCACACAGAGCTATGGCTACACCTTC. This translates into CASSTQSYGYTF.

The rearrangement uses TRBV7-3 and TRBJ2-5; no clear D gene. Germline CDR1 is SGHTA and CDR2 is FQGTGA. V was cut by 1 base and J by 3 bases, with 6 bases left in between. This CDR3 is built from 13 residues. CDR3 in amino acids: CASSLRGKETQYF. CDR3 coding DNA: TGTGCCAGCAGCTTAAGGGGAAAAGAGACCCAGTACTTC.

A few counts support this clone. The chain joins TRBV9 to TRBJ2-2; D is ambiguous. CDR3 length: 14 amino acids. Per the germline V gene, CDR1 is SGDLS and CDR2 is YYNGEE. The V end was cut by 5 bases, the J end by 0 bases, with 8 bases between. CDR3: CASRTSTNTGELFF. The CDR3 DNA follows: TGTGCCAGCAGAACCTCTACGAACACCGGGGAGCTGTTTTTT.

This chain uses TRBV19 with TRBJ1-5; no reliable D call. Germline CDR1 is LNHDA and CDR2 is SQIVND (reference sequence). V gave up 3 bases and J gave up 0 bases, with 9 bases separating them. This CDR3 spans 15 amino acids. CDR3 in DNA: TGTGCCAGTAGTATTCAGGACTATAGCAATCAGCCCCAGCATTTT. It specifies CASSIQDYSNQPQHF.

This clone has only one observation. The rearrangement uses TRBV28 and TRBJ1-1; no reliable D call. V was shortened by 8 bases and J by 4 bases, with 14 bases between the two germline ends. The V gene's germline CDR1 is MDHEN and CDR2 SYDVKM. The CDR3 runs to 13 residues. The CDR3 nucleotides read TGTGCCAGCTCCTTCGAAGGATCCACTGAAGCTTTCTTT. It translates to CASSFEGSTEAFF.

This chain links TRBV6-5 with TRBJ2-7; 9 bases fit TRBD1. This CDR3 is 16 amino acids long. Trimming removed 3 bases from V and 4 bases from J; junction bases left unmatched: 10. CDR1 is MNHEY, CDR2 SVGAGI, per germline. CDR3 in DNA: TGTGCCAGCAGTTATGCCGGGACAGGGCCCCCATACGAGCAGTACTTC. It yields the protein CASSYAGTGPPYEQYF.

The CDR3 reads CASSQGRLTEAFF. The CDR3 DNA reads TGTGCCAGCAGCCAAGGGAGGCTCACTGAAGCTTTCTTT. The rearrangement uses TRBV4-2 and TRBJ1-1; no clear D. Germline loops: CDR1 LGHNA, CDR2 YNFKEQ. CDR3 length: 13 residues. V lost 1 base and J lost 4, with 7 bases in between.

This chain joins TRBV2 and TRBJ1-4; D unclear. This CDR3 has 15 amino acids. CDR1 is SNHLY and CDR2 is FYNNEI in the germline V gene. Trimming cost V 3 bases and J 5 bases, with 13 bases left between them. The CDR3 reads CASSENMAYNEKLFF. As DNA, the CDR3 is TGTGCCAGCAGTGAGAACATGGCCTACAATGAAAAACTGTTTTTT.